Here is one T cell receptor beta chain with its context. TCRdb keeps only in-frame clones here, not all; method: immunoSEQ multiplex PCR. Here the sample spans about 250,000 clones, 70% to 75% being singletons. The sample originates from a study of blood T cell repertoires in COVID-19. The CDR3 is 15 residues long. In germline, CDR1 is MNHEY, CDR2 SVGEGT. The V segment lost 5 bases and the J segment 3 bases; nucleotides outside the gene matches: 7. This chain links TRBV6-2 or TRBV6-3 with TRBJ1-5; 7 positions agree with TRBD1. The source is a woman at least 80 years old with acute or convalescent COVID-19. The source material was peripheral blood. This CDR3 is CASSIGQVNNQPQHF. The CDR3 DNA is TGTGCCAGCAGTATCGGACAGGTTAACAATCAGCCCCAGCATTTT.